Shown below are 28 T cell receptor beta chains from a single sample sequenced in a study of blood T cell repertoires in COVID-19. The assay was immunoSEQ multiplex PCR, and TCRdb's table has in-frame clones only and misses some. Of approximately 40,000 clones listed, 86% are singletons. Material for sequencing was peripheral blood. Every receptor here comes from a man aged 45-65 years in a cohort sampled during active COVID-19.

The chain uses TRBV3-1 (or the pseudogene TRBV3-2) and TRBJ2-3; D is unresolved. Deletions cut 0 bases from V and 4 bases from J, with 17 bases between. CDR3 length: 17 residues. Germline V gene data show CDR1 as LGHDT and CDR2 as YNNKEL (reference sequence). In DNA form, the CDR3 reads TGTGCCAGCAGCCAAGAAATGGTCGGAGTCCGGGCAGATACGCAGTATTTT. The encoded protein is CASSQEMVGVRADTQYF.

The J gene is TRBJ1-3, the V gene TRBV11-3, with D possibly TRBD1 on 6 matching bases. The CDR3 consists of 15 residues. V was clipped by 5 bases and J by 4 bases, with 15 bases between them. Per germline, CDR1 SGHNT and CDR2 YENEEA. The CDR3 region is CASSRRDIPGNTIYF. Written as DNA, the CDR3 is TGTGCCAGCAGCCGACGGGACATCCCAGGAAACACCATATATTTT.

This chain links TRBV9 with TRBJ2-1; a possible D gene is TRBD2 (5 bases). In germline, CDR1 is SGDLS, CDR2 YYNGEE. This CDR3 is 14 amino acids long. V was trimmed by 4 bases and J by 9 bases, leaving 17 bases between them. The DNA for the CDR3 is TGTGCCAGCAGCTATTACCAGAGCGGCGGTGAGCAGTTCTTC. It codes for CASSYYQSGGEQFF.

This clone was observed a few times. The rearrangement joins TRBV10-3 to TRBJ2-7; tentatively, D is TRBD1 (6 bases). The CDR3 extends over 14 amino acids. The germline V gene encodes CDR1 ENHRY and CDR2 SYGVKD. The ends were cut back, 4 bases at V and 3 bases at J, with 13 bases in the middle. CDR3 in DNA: TGTGCCATCAGTGGGGGACCGGACAGCTACGAGCAGTACGTC. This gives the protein CAISGGPDSYEQYV.

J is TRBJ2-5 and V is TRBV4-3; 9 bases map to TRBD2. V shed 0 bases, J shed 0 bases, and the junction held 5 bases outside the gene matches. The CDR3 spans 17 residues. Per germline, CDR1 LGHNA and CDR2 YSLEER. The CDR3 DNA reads TGCGCCAGCAGCCAAGATCTAGCGGGGAGTTACCAAGAGACCCAGTACTTC. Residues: CASSQDLAGSYQETQYF.

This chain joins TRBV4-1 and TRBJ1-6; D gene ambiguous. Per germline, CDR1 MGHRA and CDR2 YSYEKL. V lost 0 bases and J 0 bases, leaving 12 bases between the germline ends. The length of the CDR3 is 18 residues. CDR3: CASSQESGLGSYNSPLHF. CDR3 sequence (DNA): TGCGCCAGCAGCCAAGAGTCAGGCCTCGGCTCCTATAATTCACCCCTCCACTTT.

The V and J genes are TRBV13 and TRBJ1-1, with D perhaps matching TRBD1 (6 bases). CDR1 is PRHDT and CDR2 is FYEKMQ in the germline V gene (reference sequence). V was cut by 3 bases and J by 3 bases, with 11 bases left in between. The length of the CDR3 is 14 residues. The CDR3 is CASSFLHRDTEAFF. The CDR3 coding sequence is TGTGCCAGCAGCTTTCTTCACAGGGACACTGAAGCTTTCTTT.

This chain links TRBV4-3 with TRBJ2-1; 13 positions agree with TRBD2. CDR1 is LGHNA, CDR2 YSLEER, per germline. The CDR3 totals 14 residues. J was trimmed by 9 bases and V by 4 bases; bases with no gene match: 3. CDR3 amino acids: CASSRGLAGIEQFF. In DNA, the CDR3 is TGCGCCAGCAGCCGGGGACTAGCGGGGATTGAGCAGTTCTTC.

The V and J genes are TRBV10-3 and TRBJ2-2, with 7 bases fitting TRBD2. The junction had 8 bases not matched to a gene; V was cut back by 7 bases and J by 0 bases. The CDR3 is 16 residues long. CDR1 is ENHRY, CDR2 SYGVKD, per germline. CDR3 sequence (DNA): TGTGCCATCACCAAGTCTAGCGGAGCGAACACCGGGGAGCTGTTTTTT. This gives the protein CAITKSSGANTGELFF.

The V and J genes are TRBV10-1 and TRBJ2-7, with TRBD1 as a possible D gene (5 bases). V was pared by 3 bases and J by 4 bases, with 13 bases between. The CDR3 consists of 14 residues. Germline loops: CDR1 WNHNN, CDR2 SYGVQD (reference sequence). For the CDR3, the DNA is TGCGCCAGCAGTGATAGACAGTTCGAATACGAGCAGTACTTC. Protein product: CASSDRQFEYEQYF.

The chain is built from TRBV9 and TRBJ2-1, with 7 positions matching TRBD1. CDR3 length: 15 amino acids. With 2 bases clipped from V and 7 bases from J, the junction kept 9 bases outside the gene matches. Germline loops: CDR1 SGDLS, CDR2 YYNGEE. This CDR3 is CASSVTTGVGNEQFF. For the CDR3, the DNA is TGTGCCAGCAGCGTTACCACAGGGGTGGGGAATGAGCAGTTCTTC. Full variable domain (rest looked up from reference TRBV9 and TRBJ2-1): DSGVTQTPKHLITATGQRVTLRCSPRSGDLSVYWYQQSLDQGLQFLIQYYNGEERAKGNILERFSAQQFPDLHSELNLSSLELGDSALYFCASSVTTGVGNEQFFGPGTRLTVL.

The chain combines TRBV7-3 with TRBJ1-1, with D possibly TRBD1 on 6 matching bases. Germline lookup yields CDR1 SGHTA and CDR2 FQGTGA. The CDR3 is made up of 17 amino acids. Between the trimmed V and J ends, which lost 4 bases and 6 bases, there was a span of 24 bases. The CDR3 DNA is TGTGCCAGCAGCTCTCTCGGGGGGCCAGGGAGTTCCCCTGAAGCTTTCTTT. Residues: CASSSLGGPGSSPEAFF. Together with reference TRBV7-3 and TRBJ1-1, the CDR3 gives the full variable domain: GAGVSQTPSNKVTEKGKYVELRCDPISGHTALYWYRQSLGQGPEFLIYFQGTGAADDSGLPNDRFFAVRPEGSVSTLKIQRTERGDSAVYLCASSSLGGPGSSPEAFFGQGTRLTVV.

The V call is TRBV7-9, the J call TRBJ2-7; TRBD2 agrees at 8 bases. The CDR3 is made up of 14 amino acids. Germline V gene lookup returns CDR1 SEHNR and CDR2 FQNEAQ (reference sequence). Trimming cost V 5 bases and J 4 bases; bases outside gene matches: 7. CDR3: CASSPTSDLYEQYV. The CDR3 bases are TGTGCCAGCAGCCCGACTAGCGACTTATACGAGCAGTACGTC.

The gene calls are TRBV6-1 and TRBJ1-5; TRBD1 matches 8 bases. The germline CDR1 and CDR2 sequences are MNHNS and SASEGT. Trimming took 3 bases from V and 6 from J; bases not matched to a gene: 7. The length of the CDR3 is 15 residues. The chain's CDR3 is CASSERQGIIQPQHF. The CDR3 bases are TGTGCCAGCAGTGAGAGACAGGGGATTATTCAGCCCCAGCATTTT.

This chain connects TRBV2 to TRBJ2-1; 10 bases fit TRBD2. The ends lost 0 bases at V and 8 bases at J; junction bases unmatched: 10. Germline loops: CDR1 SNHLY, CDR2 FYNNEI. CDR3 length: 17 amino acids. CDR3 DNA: TGTGCCAGCAGTGAAGCGGGACTAGCGAGACTGGACGATGAGCAGTTCTTC. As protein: CASSEAGLARLDDEQFF.

CDR3 coding DNA: TGTGCCATCAGTGAGTCGACTCGAGGGGAGACCCAGTACTTC. It translates to CAISESTRGETQYF. The chain is built from TRBV10-3 and TRBJ2-5, with TRBD2 as a possible D gene (5 bases). Germline loops: CDR1 ENHRY, CDR2 SYGVKD. This CDR3 spans 14 amino acids. Trimming removed 0 bases from V and 5 bases from J, with 10 bases in between.

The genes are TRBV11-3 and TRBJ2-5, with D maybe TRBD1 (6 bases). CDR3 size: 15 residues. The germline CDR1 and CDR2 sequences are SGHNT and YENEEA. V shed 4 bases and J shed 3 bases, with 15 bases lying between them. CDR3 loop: CASSSRDISEETQYF. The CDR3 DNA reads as TGTGCCAGCAGCTCTCGGGACATCTCAGAAGAGACCCAGTACTTC.

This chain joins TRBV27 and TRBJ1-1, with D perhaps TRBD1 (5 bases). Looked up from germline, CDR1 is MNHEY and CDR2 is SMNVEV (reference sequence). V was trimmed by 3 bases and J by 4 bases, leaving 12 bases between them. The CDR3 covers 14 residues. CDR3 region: CASSFGRGFTEAFF. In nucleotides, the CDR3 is TGTGCCAGCAGTTTTGGAAGGGGTTTCACTGAAGCTTTCTTT.

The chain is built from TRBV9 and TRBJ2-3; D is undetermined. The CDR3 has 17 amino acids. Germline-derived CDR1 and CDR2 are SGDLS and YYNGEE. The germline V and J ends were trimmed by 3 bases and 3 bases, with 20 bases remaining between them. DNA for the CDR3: TGTGCCAGCAGCGCCGACGACTGGATCCAAGGAACAGATACGCAGTATTTT. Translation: CASSADDWIQGTDTQYF.

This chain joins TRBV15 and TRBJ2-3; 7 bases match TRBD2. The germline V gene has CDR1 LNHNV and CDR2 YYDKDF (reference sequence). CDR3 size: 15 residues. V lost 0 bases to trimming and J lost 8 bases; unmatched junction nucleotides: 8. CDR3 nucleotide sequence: TGTGCCACCAGCAGAGATTGGATGGGGGAGGGTACGCAGTATTTT. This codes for CATSRDWMGEGTQYF.

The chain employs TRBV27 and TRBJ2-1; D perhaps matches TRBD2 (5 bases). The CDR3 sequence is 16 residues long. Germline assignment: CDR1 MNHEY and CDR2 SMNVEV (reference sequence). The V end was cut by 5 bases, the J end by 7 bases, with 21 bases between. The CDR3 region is CASSQPAFSGINEQFF. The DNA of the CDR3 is TGTGCCAGCAGTCAACCGGCCTTTTCGGGAATAAATGAGCAGTTCTTC.

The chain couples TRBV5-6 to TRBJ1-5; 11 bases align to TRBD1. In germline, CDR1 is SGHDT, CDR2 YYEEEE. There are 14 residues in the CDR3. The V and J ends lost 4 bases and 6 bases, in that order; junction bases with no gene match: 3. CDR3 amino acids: CASSADRGRQPQHF. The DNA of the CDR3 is TGTGCCAGCAGCGCGGACAGGGGGCGTCAGCCCCAGCATTTT.

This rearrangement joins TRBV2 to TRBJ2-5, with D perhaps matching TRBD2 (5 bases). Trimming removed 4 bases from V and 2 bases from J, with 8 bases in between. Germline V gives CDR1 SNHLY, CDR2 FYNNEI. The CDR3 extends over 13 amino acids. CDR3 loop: CASSVSGQETQYF. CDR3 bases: TGTGCCAGCAGTGTGTCGGGGCAAGAGACCCAGTACTTC.

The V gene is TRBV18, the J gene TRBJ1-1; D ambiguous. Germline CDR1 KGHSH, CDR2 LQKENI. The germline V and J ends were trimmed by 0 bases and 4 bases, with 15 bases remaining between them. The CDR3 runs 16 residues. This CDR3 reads CASSPPDSQMSTEAFF. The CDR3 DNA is TGTGCCAGCTCACCACCGGATTCACAGATGAGCACTGAAGCTTTCTTT.

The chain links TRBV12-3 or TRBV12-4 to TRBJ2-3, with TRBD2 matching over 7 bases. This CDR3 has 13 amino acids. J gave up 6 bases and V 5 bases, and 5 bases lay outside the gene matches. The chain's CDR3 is CASSVSGADTQYF. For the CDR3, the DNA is TGTGCCAGCAGTGTCAGCGGGGCTGATACGCAGTATTTT.

CDR3 DNA sequence: TGTGCCACCAGCAGAGCAGGCTTTTTGAACACCGGGGAGCTGTTTTTT. Encoded protein: CATSRAGFLNTGELFF. The rearrangement links TRBV15 to TRBJ2-2; no reliable D call. Trimming took off 1 base at V and 1 base at J, with 10 bases between the two ends. The CDR3 is 16 residues long. Per germline, CDR1 LNHNV and CDR2 YYDKDF (reference sequence).

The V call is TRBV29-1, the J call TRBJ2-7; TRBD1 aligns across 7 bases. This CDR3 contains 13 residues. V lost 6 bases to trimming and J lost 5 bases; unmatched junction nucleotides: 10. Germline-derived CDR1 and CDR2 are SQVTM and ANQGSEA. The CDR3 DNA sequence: TGCAGCGTCGCAGGGGGTTTCGCCAACGAGCAGTACTTC. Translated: CSVAGGFANEQYF.

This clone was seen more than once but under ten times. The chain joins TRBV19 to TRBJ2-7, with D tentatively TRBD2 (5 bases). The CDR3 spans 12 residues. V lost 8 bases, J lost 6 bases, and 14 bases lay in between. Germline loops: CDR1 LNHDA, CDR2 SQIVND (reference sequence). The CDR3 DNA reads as TGTGCCAGTGCGCACGGGAATTCCGAGCAGTACTTC. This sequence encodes CASAHGNSEQYF.